This T cell receptor (beta chain) originates from a study of blood T cell repertoires in COVID-19. The protocol was immunoSEQ multiplex PCR, while the TCRdb copy is restricted to in-frame clones and leaves out a portion. The sample shows 130,000 or so clones, approximately 88% of them seen only once. The specimen sequenced was peripheral blood. This clonotype originated in a man aged 65 to 79 with active COVID-19.

CDR3 sequence: CASSRGAGGTDTQYF. CDR3 DNA sequence: TGTGCCAGCAGCCGTGGCGCGGGAGGCACAGATACGCAGTATTTT. The genes are TRBV7-2 and TRBJ2-3; 7 bases line up with TRBD2. Trimming cost V 5 bases and J 1 base; bases outside gene matches: 6. This CDR3 has 15 amino acids. CDR1 and CDR2 from the germline V gene are SGHTA and FQGNSA.